The 20 T cell receptor beta chains reported below all come from one sample, sequenced in a study of blood T cell repertoires in COVID-19. Profiled with immunoSEQ multiplex PCR; TCRdb holds only in-frame clones, not every one. The data show 150,000 to 200,000 clones, roughly four fifths seen once. Sequenced: peripheral blood. The receptors here all came from a woman aged 25 to 39 with acute or convalescent COVID-19.

The chain is built from TRBV28 and TRBJ2-3; D might be TRBD1 (6 bases). With 8 bases removed from V and 3 bases from J, the gap between germline ends came to 12 bases. The CDR3 runs 13 residues. CDR1 and CDR2 from the germline V gene are MDHEN and SYDVKM. CDR3 sequence reads: CASDPGQTDTQYF. The CDR3, as DNA: TGTGCCAGCGATCCAGGACAGACAGATACGCAGTATTTT.

This chain uses TRBV2 with TRBJ2-3; TRBD1 matches 9 bases. Germline-derived CDR1 and CDR2 are SNHLY and FYNNEI. The CDR3 has 15 residues. V shed 3 bases, J shed 4 bases, and the junction held 5 bases outside the gene matches. The CDR3 reads CASSEDRGDADTQYF. CDR3 nucleotide sequence: TGTGCCAGCAGTGAGGACAGGGGAGACGCAGATACGCAGTATTTT.

The J gene is TRBJ1-1, the V gene TRBV3-1 (or the pseudogene TRBV3-2); unclear D gene. Trimming shortened V by 5 bases and J by 3 bases, and 13 bases separated the two germline ends. The CDR3 spans 14 residues. Germline lookup yields CDR1 LGHDT and CDR2 YNNKEL (reference sequence). Written as DNA, the CDR3 is TGTGCCAGCAGCGCTAGAGACCGCTACACTGAAGCTTTCTTT. Amino acids: CASSARDRYTEAFF.

The chain recombines TRBV13 with TRBJ2-2; 7 nucleotides align to TRBD2. The CDR3 contains 14 residues. Germline CDR1 PRHDT, CDR2 FYEKMQ (reference sequence). V trimming: 4 bases; J trimming: 6 bases; junction bases outside the gene matches: 5. This chain's CDR3 is CASSSNSGPGELFF. The CDR3 DNA reads as TGTGCCAGCAGCTCCAATAGCGGGCCCGGGGAGCTGTTTTTT.

The chain links TRBV30 to TRBJ1-5; 9 bases match TRBD1. The CDR3 is 15 residues long. CDR1 is GTSNPN, CDR2 SVGIG, per germline (reference sequence). Trimming removed 3 bases from V and 4 bases from J; junction bases left unmatched: 7. For the CDR3, the DNA is TGTGCCTGGAGGTTGCCCGGGACAGGGAATCAGCCCCAGCATTTT. Protein: CAWRLPGTGNQPQHF.

The CDR3 sequence is CASFTGGWNTEAFF. The CDR3 DNA sequence: TGTGCCAGTTTCACAGGGGGCTGGAACACTGAAGCTTTCTTT. The chain combines TRBV27 with TRBJ1-1; 9 nucleotides align to TRBD1. Germline loops: CDR1 MNHEY, CDR2 SMNVEV (reference sequence). This CDR3 region has 14 residues. The trim removed 9 bases at V and 1 base at J, leaving 6 bases unmatched.

This clone showed up just once. The V gene is TRBV11-3, the J gene TRBJ1-5, with D tentatively TRBD1 (6 bases). Trimming cost V 5 bases and J 0 bases, with 17 bases left between them. CDR1 is SGHNT and CDR2 is YENEEA in the germline V gene. The CDR3 is 17 residues long. CDR3 protein: CASSPPRTDDSNQPQHF. The DNA for the CDR3 is TGTGCCAGCAGCCCCCCCCGGACAGACGATAGCAATCAGCCCCAGCATTTT.

The chain recombines TRBV29-1 with TRBJ2-7; D might be TRBD2 (7 bases). Germline CDR1 and CDR2: SQVTM and ANQGSEA. V was cut by 4 bases and J by 3 bases, with 16 bases left in between. The CDR3 extends over 14 amino acids. In DNA, the CDR3 is TGCAGCGTTGGGGAACAGGGAGGGAGCTACGAGCAGTACTTC. Translating it yields CSVGEQGGSYEQYF.

Many counts were recorded for this clone. The gene calls are TRBV6-6 and TRBJ1-5; TRBD1 aligns across 7 bases. In germline, CDR1 is MNHNY, CDR2 SVGAGI (reference sequence). The CDR3 is 15 residues long. The V segment lost 6 bases and the J segment 0 bases; nucleotides outside the gene matches: 5. CDR3 sequence: CASSKGTDSNQPQHF. Written as DNA, the CDR3 is TGTGCCAGCAGCAAGGGGACAGATAGCAATCAGCCCCAGCATTTT.

This clone was counted between two and nine times. The V and J genes are TRBV5-1 and TRBJ2-7; tentatively, D is TRBD1 (6 bases). The V and J ends lost 4 bases and 0 bases respectively, with 17 bases between them. The CDR3 is 16 residues long. Per germline, CDR1 SGHRS and CDR2 YFSETQ. The CDR3 region is CASSRDKTGPSYEQYF. The CDR3 DNA sequence: TGCGCCAGCAGCCGAGATAAAACAGGGCCCTCCTACGAGCAGTACTTC. Variable domain in full (rest from reference TRBV5-1 and TRBJ2-7): KAGVTQTPRYLIKTRGQQVTLSCSPISGHRSVSWYQQTPGQGLQFLFEYFSETQRNKGNFPGRFSGRQFSNSRSEMNVSTLELGDSALYLCASSRDKTGPSYEQYFGPGTRLTVT.

This chain links TRBV6-2 or TRBV6-3 with TRBJ2-1; 10 bases line up with TRBD2. V trimming: 5 bases; J trimming: 0 bases; junction bases outside the gene matches: 7. Germline V lookup: CDR1 MNHEY, CDR2 SVGEGT. There are 17 residues in the CDR3. CDR3 sequence reads: CASSPNSGRSSYNEQFF. As DNA, the CDR3 is TGTGCCAGCAGTCCGAATAGCGGGAGGAGCTCCTACAATGAGCAGTTCTTC.

The V gene is TRBV29-1, the J gene TRBJ1-1; D is undetermined. CDR1 SQVTM and CDR2 ANQGSEA come from the germline V gene. V lost 3 bases and J 1 base, leaving 3 bases between the germline ends. The CDR3 length is 11 residues. The DNA of the CDR3 is TGCAGCGTTGACAAGAACACTGAAGCTTTCTTT. Translation: CSVDKNTEAFF. Full variable domain (missing parts from reference TRBV29-1 and TRBJ1-1): SAVISQKPSRDICQRGTSLTIQCQVDSQVTMMFWYRQQPGQSLTLIATANQGSEATYESGFVIDKFPISRPNLTFSTLTVSNMSPEDSSIYLCSVDKNTEAFFGQGTRLTVV.

The chain couples TRBV6-4 to TRBJ1-1, with a tentative D call TRBD1 (6 bases). V lost 5 bases to trimming and J lost 4 bases, with 14 bases between them. The germline CDR1 and CDR2 sequences are MRHNA and SNTAGT. This CDR3 has 14 residues. In DNA form, the CDR3 reads TGTGCCAGCAGTCTAGGGGGGGTTGGCACTGAAGCTTTCTTT. Translation: CASSLGGVGTEAFF.

In its sample, this clone was seen once. The rearrangement uses TRBV6-1 and TRBJ2-5; 12 bases are shared with TRBD2. V was pared by 4 bases and J by 2 bases, with 5 bases of the junction left unmatched. The CDR3 runs to 16 residues. The germline V gene encodes CDR1 MNHNS and CDR2 SASEGT. The chain's CDR3 is CASSGQGLAGQETQYF. The CDR3 nucleotides read TGTGCCAGCAGTGGCCAAGGACTAGCGGGGCAAGAGACCCAGTACTTC.

The chain has TRBV5-5 and TRBJ2-3; D unclear. Germline CDR1 SGHKS, CDR2 YYEKEE (reference sequence). Trimming took 0 bases from V and 6 from J, leaving 5 bases between them. The CDR3 length is 12 residues. The CDR3 DNA reads TGTGCCAGCAGCTTGGTGCGGGATACGCAGTATTTT. It specifies CASSLVRDTQYF.

The chain recombines TRBV13 with TRBJ2-2; the match to TRBD1 covers 7 bases. Germline V lookup: CDR1 PRHDT, CDR2 FYEKMQ (reference sequence). The CDR3 contains 12 residues. The ends lost 11 bases at V and 3 bases at J; junction bases unmatched: 3. CDR3 DNA sequence: TGTGCCTGCACAGGGGACACCGGGGAGCTGTTTTTT. Its protein product is CACTGDTGELFF.

The gene calls are TRBV5-6 and TRBJ1-2; D remains unclear. The CDR3 runs to 12 residues. Germline CDR1 SGHDT, CDR2 YYEEEE. Trimming took 4 bases from V and 2 from J, leaving 6 bases between them. For the CDR3, the DNA is TGTGCCAGCAGCGGGGAGAACTATGGCTACACCTTC. Protein product: CASSGENYGYTF.

The V gene is TRBV30, the J gene TRBJ1-3; perhaps TRBD1 as D (6 bases). This CDR3 has 17 residues. CDR1 and CDR2 from the germline V gene are GTSNPN and SVGIG (reference sequence). With 0 bases removed from V and 1 base from J, the gap between germline ends came to 16 bases. DNA for the CDR3: TGTGCCTGGAGTGTTCTATTAGGGGGGGCTTCTGGAAACACCATATATTTT. Protein product: CAWSVLLGGASGNTIYF.

This clone occurred a few times. This chain joins TRBV5-1 and TRBJ1-1; TRBD1 might be the D (6 bases). Germline CDR1 and CDR2: SGHRS and YFSETQ. The CDR3 runs to 14 residues. Trimming left V 2 bases short and J 4 bases short, with 12 bases between. The CDR3 DNA reads as TGCGCCAGCAGCTTTGGGGGGGCGGCCACTGAAGCTTTCTTT. Amino acid sequence: CASSFGGAATEAFF.

V and J are TRBV5-1 and TRBJ2-3; D may be TRBD1 (5 bases). CDR3 length: 13 residues. Trimming pared 5 bases from V and 1 base from J, leaving 8 bases between. Germline CDR1 and CDR2: SGHRS and YFSETQ. CDR3 sequence (DNA): TGCGCCAGCAGGGACACGGGCACAGATACGCAGTATTTT. Translated: CASRDTGTDTQYF.